This is a list of T cell receptor beta chains from one sample in a study of blood T cells in healthy people across ages. TCRdb analysed the 5' RACE reads with MiXCR anew, one entry per CDR3 protein. The sample lists about 1.7 million distinct CDR3 sequences, 28% occurring once. The specimen sequenced was blood. The source is a woman younger than 45 in good health. Both conserved end residues are part of each CDR3. A D gene is named only where the DNA matches it firmly. Clone size, where shown, is once, few, many, or a class for clones that have expanded.

J: TRBJ2-2
D: TRBD2
V: TRBV12-3/TRBV12-4
size: -
CDR3: CASRPSGTINTGELFF
DNA: TGTGCCAGCAGACCCTCGGGGACTATCAACACCGGGGAGCTGTTTTTT

J: TRBJ2-1
D: -
V: TRBV20-1
size: -
CDR3: CSARDPIQGLFDEQFF
DNA: TGCAGTGCTAGAGATCCTATCCAGGGTTTATTCGATGAGCAGTTCTTC

J: TRBJ2-3
D: -
V: TRBV12-3/TRBV12-4
size: -
CDR3: CASILRGSTDTRYF
DNA: TGTGCCAGCATTTTACGGGGGAGCACAGATACGCGGTATTTT

J: TRBJ2-5
D: TRBD1
V: TRBV7-2
size: few
CDR3: CASSATGSKETQYF
DNA: TGTGCCAGCAGCGCGACAGGGTCTAAGGAGACCCAGTACTTC

J: TRBJ2-1
D: -
V: TRBV2
size: many
CDR3: CASSGGRVYEQFF
DNA: TGTGCCAGCAGTGGGGGTCGGGTGTATGAGCAGTTCTTC

J: TRBJ2-3
D: -
V: TRBV20-1
size: few
CDR3: CSARDPGGTDTQYF
DNA: TGCAGTGCTAGAGATCCAGGGGGCACAGATACGCAGTATTTT

J: TRBJ1-6
D: -
V: TRBV6-1
size: -
CDR3: CASRNPGQGTATYNSPLHF
DNA: TGTGCCAGCAGAAACCCGGGACAAGGGACCGCGACCTATAATTCACCCCTCCACTTT

J: TRBJ2-2
D: -
V: TRBV5-4
size: once
CDR3: CASSSKDSTGELFF
DNA: TGTGCCAGCAGCTCAAAAGACTCCACCGGGGAGCTGTTTTTT

J: TRBJ1-2
D: TRBD1
V: TRBV7-2
size: -
CDR3: CASSSGQPKAGYTF
DNA: TGTGCCAGCAGCTCGGGACAGCCCAAGGCTGGCTACACCTTC

J: TRBJ2-6
D: -
V: TRBV9
size: few
CDR3: CASSTRTGAPGANVLTF
DNA: TGTGCCAGCAGCACGAGGACGGGAGCCCCTGGGGCCAACGTCCTGACTTTC

J: TRBJ2-7
D: -
V: TRBV11-3
size: few
CDR3: CASSGRGGEQYF
DNA: TGTGCCAGCAGCGGCAGGGGTGGCGAGCAGTACTTC

J: TRBJ2-2
D: TRBD2
V: TRBV9
size: -
CDR3: CASSPRDYNTGELFF
DNA: TGTGCCAGCAGCCCTAGGGACTATAACACCGGGGAGCTGTTTTTT

J: TRBJ2-5
D: TRBD2
V: TRBV20-1
size: few
CDR3: CSARLVSSGGLGVETQYF
DNA: TGCAGTGCTAGACTTGTGTCTAGCGGGGGCCTGGGCGTAGAGACCCAGTACTTC

J: TRBJ2-3
D: -
V: TRBV9
size: few
CDR3: CASSADEGITDTQYF
DNA: TGTGCCAGCAGCGCCGATGAGGGGATCACAGATACGCAGTATTTT

J: TRBJ2-3
D: -
V: TRBV20-1
size: -
CDR3: CSARTGLVPDTQYF
DNA: TGCAGTGCTCGGACGGGGTTAGTTCCAGATACGCAGTATTTT

J: TRBJ1-1
D: -
V: TRBV18
size: -
CDR3: CASSPWELNTEAFF
DNA: TGTGCCAGCTCACCATGGGAGCTAAACACTGAAGCTTTCTTT

J: TRBJ2-4
D: -
V: TRBV29-1
size: many
CDR3: CSVEVGWLAKNIQYF
DNA: TGCAGCGTTGAAGTGGGGTGGCTAGCCAAAAACATTCAGTACTTC

J: TRBJ2-7
D: -
V: TRBV5-1
size: -
CDR3: CASSLIKGNIRYF
DNA: TGCGCCAGCAGCTTGATCAAGGGAAACATTCGGTACTTC

J: TRBJ2-7
D: TRBD2
V: TRBV5-1
size: few
CDR3: CASSLAVAGGTYEQYF
DNA: TGCGCCAGCAGCTTGGCCGTTGCGGGAGGGACTTACGAGCAGTACTTC

J: TRBJ2-5
D: -
V: TRBV5-1
size: -
CDR3: CASSIGGEFIGETQYF
DNA: TGCGCCAGCTCAATCGGGGGCGAATTTATTGGAGAGACCCAGTACTTC

J: TRBJ2-1
D: -
V: TRBV13
size: many
CDR3: CASLMGYSNSNEQFF
DNA: TGTGCCAGCTTAATGGGCTACTCGAATTCCAATGAGCAGTTCTTC

J: TRBJ2-7
D: TRBD2
V: TRBV29-1
size: -
CDR3: CSGSTSGIYNEQYF
DNA: TGCAGCGGATCGACTAGCGGGATCTACAATGAGCAGTACTTC

J: TRBJ2-7
D: TRBD2
V: TRBV6-5
size: few
CDR3: CASSYGAGGGYEQYF
DNA: TGTGCCAGCAGTTACGGAGCGGGGGGGGGCTATGAGCAGTACTTC

J: TRBJ2-7
D: TRBD2
V: TRBV6-4
size: -
CDR3: CASSGREDYEQYF
DNA: TGTGCCAGCAGCGGTCGGGAGGACTACGAGCAGTACTTC

J: TRBJ1-5
D: TRBD1
V: TRBV6-2/TRBV6-3
size: -
CDR3: CASSPNAGTGIYQPQHF
DNA: TGTGCCAGCAGTCCAAACGCCGGGACAGGGATTTATCAGCCCCAGCATTTT

J: TRBJ2-3
D: -
V: TRBV7-2
size: -
CDR3: CASSLSETTDTQYF
DNA: TGTGCCAGCAGCTTGTCGGAGACCACAGATACGCAGTATTTT

J: TRBJ1-5
D: -
V: TRBV2
size: -
CDR3: CAGRSGGWEPQHF
DNA: TGTGCCGGCAGGAGCGGAGGATGGGAGCCCCAGCATTTT

J: TRBJ2-5
D: TRBD2
V: TRBV27
size: -
CDR3: CASRIAGGPSEQYF
DNA: TGTGCCAGCAGGATAGCGGGAGGGCCGAGTGAGCAGTACTTC

J: TRBJ1-2
D: -
V: TRBV12-5
size: many
CDR3: CGGLDGGYTF
DNA: TGTGGTGGACTTGACGGGGGCTACACCTTC

J: TRBJ2-7
D: -
V: TRBV20-1
size: -
CDR3: CSARMAGSYEQYF
DNA: TGCAGTGCTAGAATGGCGGGCTCCTACGAGCAGTACTTC

J: TRBJ2-7
D: -
V: TRBV6-5
size: -
CDR3: CASSYALSTLYEQYF
DNA: TGTGCCAGCAGTTATGCTCTATCGACATTATACGAGCAGTACTTC

J: TRBJ1-6
D: -
V: TRBV4-2
size: few
CDR3: CASSQDFKGHSSYNSPLHF
DNA: TGTGCCAGCAGCCAAGATTTTAAGGGACACAGCTCCTATAATTCACCCCTCCACTTT

J: TRBJ1-4
D: TRBD1
V: TRBV7-2
size: -
CDR3: CASGQGQQQEKLFF
DNA: TGTGCCAGCGGCCAGGGACAGCAACAAGAAAAACTGTTTTTT

J: TRBJ2-2
D: -
V: TRBV4-2
size: -
CDR3: CASSQEGVAANTGELFF
DNA: TGTGCCAGCAGCCAAGAGGGAGTAGCGGCGAACACCGGGGAGCTGTTTTTT

J: TRBJ1-2
D: TRBD1
V: TRBV2
size: few
CDR3: CASSGGQALANYGYTF
DNA: TGTGCCAGCAGTGGAGGACAGGCTCTAGCTAACTATGGCTACACCTTC